This T cell receptor (beta chain) derives from a study of T cell changes during pregnancy in multiple sclerosis. This CDR3 contains 13 residues. Trimming took off 5 bases at V and 3 bases at J, with 11 bases between the two ends. Germline V gene data show CDR1 as GTSNPN and CDR2 as SVGIG (reference sequence). Profiled with immunoSEQ multiplex PCR; TCRdb holds only in-frame clones, not every one. The data show about 66,000 clones, with 90% seen just once and 1.5% held by the top ten. Sequenced material: peripheral blood, taken in the third trimester of pregnancy. The chain has TRBV30 and TRBJ1-5, with a weak D call TRBD1 (6 bases). This clonotype originated in a female donor with multiple sclerosis, enrolled in a pregnancy study. The CDR3 DNA reads TGTGCCTGGGGGAGACAGGACAATCAGCCCCAGCATTTT. Translating gives CAWGRQDNQPQHF.